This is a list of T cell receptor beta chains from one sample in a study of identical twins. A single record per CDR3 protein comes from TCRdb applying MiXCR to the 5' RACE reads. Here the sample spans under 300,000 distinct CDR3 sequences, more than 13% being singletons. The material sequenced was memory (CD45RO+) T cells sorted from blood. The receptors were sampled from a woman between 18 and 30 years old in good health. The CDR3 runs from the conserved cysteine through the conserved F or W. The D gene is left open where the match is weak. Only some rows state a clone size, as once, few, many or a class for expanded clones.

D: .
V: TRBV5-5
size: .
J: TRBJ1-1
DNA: TGTGCCAGCAGCTTGGCCGGGGCCTTGAACACTGAAGCTTTCTTT
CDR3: CASSLAGALNTEAFF

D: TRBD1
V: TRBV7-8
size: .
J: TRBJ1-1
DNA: TGTGCCAGCAGCTTCCCGGGACAGGGGGTTGAAGCTTTCTTT
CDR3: CASSFPGQGVEAFF

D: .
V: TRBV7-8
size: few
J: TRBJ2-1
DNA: TGTGCCAGCAGCTTAAAACGCAATGAGCAGTTCTTC
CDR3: CASSLKRNEQFF

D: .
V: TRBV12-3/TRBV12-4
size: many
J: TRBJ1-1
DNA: TGTGCCAGCAGTTTCTCGATGACAGCTTCCCTTGAAGCTTTCTTT
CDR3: CASSFSMTASLEAFF

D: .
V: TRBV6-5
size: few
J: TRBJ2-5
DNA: TGTGCCAGCAGTTCTAGGGGAGAGACCCAGTACTTC
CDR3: CASSSRGETQYF

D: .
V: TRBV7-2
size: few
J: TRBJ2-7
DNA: TGTGCCAGCAGCCGCAACAGTATTGGAAACTACGAGCAGTACTTC
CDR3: CASSRNSIGNYEQYF

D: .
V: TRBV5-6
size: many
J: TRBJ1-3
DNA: TGTGCCAGCAGCTCCGTCGCTGGAAACACCATATATTTT
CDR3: CASSSVAGNTIYF

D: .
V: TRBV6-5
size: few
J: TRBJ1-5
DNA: TGTGCCAGCAGTTTCGCAGGTAGCAATCAGCCCCAGCATTTT
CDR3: CASSFAGSNQPQHF

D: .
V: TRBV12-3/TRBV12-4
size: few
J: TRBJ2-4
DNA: TGTGCCAGCAGTTTGGCGGCCACTCTAGCCAAAAACATTCAGTACTTC
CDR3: CASSLAATLAKNIQYF

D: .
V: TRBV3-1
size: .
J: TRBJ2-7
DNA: TGTGCCAGCAGCCAAGATTCCCTCTCCTACGAGCAGTACTTC
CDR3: CASSQDSLSYEQYF

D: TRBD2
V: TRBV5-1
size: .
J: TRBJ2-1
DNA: TGCGCCAGCAGCTTGAGCACTAGCGGGAGCCTGGGTGAGCAGTTCTTC
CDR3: CASSLSTSGSLGEQFF

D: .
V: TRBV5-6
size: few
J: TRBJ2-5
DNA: TGTGCCAGCAGCTTGGCTATGGGGACCCGAGAGACCCAGTACTTC
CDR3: CASSLAMGTRETQYF

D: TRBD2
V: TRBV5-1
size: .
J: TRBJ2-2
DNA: TGCGCCAGCAGCCCACGGACTAGCCCCGGGGAGCTGTTTTTT
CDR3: CASSPRTSPGELFF

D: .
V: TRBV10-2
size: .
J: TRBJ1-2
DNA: TGCGCCAGCAGTCTTGGGACAACTTATGGCTACACCTTC
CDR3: CASSLGTTYGYTF

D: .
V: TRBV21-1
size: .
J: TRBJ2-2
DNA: TGTGCCGTCACGGGGGTTAGCGACCACACCGGGGAGCTGTTTTTT
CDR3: CAVTGVSDHTGELFF

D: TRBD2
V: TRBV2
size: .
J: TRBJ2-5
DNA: TGTGCCAGCAGTGCGAACGGGGGGCAAGAGACCCAGTACTTC
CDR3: CASSANGGQETQYF

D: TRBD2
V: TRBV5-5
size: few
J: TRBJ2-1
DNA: TGTGCCAGCAGCCCACTAGCGCGACCCAACAATGAGCAGTTCTTC
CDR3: CASSPLARPNNEQFF

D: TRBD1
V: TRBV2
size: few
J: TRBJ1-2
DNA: TGTGCCACCCTAACGGGACAGGGATTAGGCGGCTACACCTTC
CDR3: CATLTGQGLGGYTF

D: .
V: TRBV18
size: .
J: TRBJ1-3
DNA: TGTGCCAGCTCACCCGCGAGCTCTGGAAACACCATATATTTT
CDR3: CASSPASSGNTIYF

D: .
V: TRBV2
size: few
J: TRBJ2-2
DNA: TGTGCCAGCAGGGGACTTCTGAACACCGGGGAGCTGTTTTTT
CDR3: CASRGLLNTGELFF

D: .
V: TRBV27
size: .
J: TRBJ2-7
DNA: TGTGCCAGCAGTCCATATGGTCCGGCCGGGCAGTACTTC
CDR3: CASSPYGPAGQYF

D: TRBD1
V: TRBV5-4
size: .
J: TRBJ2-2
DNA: TGTGCCAGCAGCGCCGGACAGGTTGGGAGAAGTAGCACCGGGGAGCTGTTTTTT
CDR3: CASSAGQVGRSSTGELFF

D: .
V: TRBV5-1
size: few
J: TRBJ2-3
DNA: TGCGCCAGCAGCTTCGATGCGGGGAGCCTCACCAATACGCAGTATTTT
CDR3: CASSFDAGSLTNTQYF

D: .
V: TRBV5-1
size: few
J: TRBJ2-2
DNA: TGCGCCAGCAGGCCTGGACGGGGGAACACCGGGGAGCTGTTTTTT
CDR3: CASRPGRGNTGELFF

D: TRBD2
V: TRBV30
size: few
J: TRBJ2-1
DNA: TGTGCCTGGAAGGGACTACACAATGAGCAGTTCTTC
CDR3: CAWKGLHNEQFF

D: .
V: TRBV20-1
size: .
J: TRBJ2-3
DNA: TGCAGTGCTAGTTCCTCGGGTTTTCGCACAGATACGCAGTATTTT
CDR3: CSASSSGFRTDTQYF

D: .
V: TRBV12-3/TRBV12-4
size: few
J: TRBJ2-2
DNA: TGTGCCAGCAGTTTAGGGACCCACACCGGGGAGCTGTTTTTT
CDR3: CASSLGTHTGELFF

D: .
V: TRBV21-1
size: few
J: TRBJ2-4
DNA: TGTGCCAGCAGCACGAGGAGAAGTCTAGCCAAAAACATTCAGTACTTC
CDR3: CASSTRRSLAKNIQYF

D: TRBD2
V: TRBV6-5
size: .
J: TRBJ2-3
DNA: TGTGCCAGCAGTTACTCGGCGGGGGGGCAGACAGATACGCAGTATTTT
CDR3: CASSYSAGGQTDTQYF

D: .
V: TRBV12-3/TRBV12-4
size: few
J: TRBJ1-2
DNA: TGTGCCAGCAGTTCTATTGGGTCCCTTTCTTATGGCTACACCTTC
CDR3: CASSSIGSLSYGYTF

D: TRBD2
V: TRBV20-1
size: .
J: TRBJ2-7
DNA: TGCAGTGCGCGGACGGGGAGGACTAGGGATGAGCAGTACTTC
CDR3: CSARTGRTRDEQYF

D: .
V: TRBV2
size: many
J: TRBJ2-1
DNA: TGTGCCAGCAGTGACGCCGTAAATGAGCAGTTCTTC
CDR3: CASSDAVNEQFF

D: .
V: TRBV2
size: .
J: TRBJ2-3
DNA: TGTGCCAGCAGACAGGATCCCCTAGGCTCAGATACGCAGTATTTT
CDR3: CASRQDPLGSDTQYF

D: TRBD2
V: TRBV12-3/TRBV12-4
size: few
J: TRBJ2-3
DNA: TGTGCCAGCAGTAAAGCGGGAGCCCCCGATACGCAGTATTTT
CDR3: CASSKAGAPDTQYF

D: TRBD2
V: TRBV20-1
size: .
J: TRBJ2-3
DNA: TGCAGTGCTAGTCAGTGGCTAGCGGGAGGAACCTCTGGCACAGATACGCAGTATTTT
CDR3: CSASQWLAGGTSGTDTQYF

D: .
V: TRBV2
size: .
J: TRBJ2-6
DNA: TGTGCCAGCAGTTCCGCCCTCTCTGGGGCCAACGTCCTGACTTTC
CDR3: CASSSALSGANVLTF

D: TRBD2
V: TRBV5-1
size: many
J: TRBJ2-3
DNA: TGCGCCAGCAGCCTACTAGCGGGGGCAGATACGCAGTATTTT
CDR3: CASSLLAGADTQYF

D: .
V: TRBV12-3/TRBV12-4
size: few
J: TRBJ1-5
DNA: TGTGCCAGCGGCCAGACAGTGATCAATCAGCCCCAGCATTTT
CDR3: CASGQTVINQPQHF

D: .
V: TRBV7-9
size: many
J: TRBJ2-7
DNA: TGTGCCAGCAGCTTAAGTAGCAACGAGCAGTACTTC
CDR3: CASSLSSNEQYF

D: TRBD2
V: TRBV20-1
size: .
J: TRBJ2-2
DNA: TGCAGTGCCCCACTGGGACTAGCTTGGGGCGGGGAGCTGTTTTTT
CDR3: CSAPLGLAWGGELFF

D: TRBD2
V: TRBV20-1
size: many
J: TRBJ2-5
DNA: TGCAGTGCACCCTGGGTAGCGGGAGTAGAGACCCAGTACTTC
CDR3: CSAPWVAGVETQYF

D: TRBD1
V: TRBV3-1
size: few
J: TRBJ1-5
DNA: TGTGCCAGCAGCTTCCACAGGGGAATCTCTAGCAATCAGCCCCAGCATTTT
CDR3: CASSFHRGISSNQPQHF

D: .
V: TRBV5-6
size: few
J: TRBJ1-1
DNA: TGTGCCAGCAGCTCGGACCAGTCCGGTGAAGCTTTCTTT
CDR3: CASSSDQSGEAFF

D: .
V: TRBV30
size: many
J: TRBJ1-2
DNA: TGTGCCTGGGCGCCGTCTAAGAACTATGGCTACACCTTC
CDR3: CAWAPSKNYGYTF

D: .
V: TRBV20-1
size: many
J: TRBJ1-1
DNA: TGCAGTGCTAACGGCCCATCCACCACTGAAGCTTTCTTT
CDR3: CSANGPSTTEAFF

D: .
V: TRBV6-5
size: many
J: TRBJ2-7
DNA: TGTGCCAGCAGTTATGGTGGCGAGCAGTACTTC
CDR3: CASSYGGEQYF

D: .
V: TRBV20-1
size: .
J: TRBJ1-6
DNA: TGCAGTGCTAGGCCGAATCCGGGACAACGGGTACCCCTCCACTTT
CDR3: CSARPNPGQRVPLHF

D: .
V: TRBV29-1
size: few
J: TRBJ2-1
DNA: TGCAGCGTTGACGTGGGTGGGTACAATGAGCAGTTCTTC
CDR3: CSVDVGGYNEQFF

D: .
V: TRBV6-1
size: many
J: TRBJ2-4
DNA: TGTGCCAGCAGGTCCGGACAGCTAGCCAAAAACATTCAGTACTTC
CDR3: CASRSGQLAKNIQYF

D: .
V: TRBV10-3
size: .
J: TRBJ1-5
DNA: TGTGCCATCAGATCCGACACCAATCAGCCCCAGCATTTT
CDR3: CAIRSDTNQPQHF

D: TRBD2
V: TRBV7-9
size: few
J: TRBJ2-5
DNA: TGTGCCAGCAGCTCCTCAGCGGGAGCGGGGGGGTCCCAGTACTTC
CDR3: CASSSSAGAGGSQYF

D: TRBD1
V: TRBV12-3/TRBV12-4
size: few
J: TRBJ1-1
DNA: TGTGCCAGCAGTTTCAACCGGGACAGTCTTGAAGCTTTCTTT
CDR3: CASSFNRDSLEAFF

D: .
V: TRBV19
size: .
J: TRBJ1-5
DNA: TGTGCCAGTAGTATAGGGGGGGGGCTGAATCAGCCCCAGCATTTT
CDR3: CASSIGGGLNQPQHF

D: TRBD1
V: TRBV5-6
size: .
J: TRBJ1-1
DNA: TGTGCCAGCAGCTTGGTGGGTTACAGGGGGTATGCTTTCTTT
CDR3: CASSLVGYRGYAFF

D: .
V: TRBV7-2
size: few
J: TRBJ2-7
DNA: TGTGCCAGCAGCTTGAGCCGGGATTCTCTATACGAGCAGTACTTC
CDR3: CASSLSRDSLYEQYF